This is a list of T cell receptor beta chains from one sample in a study of regulatory T cells in long-lasting Graves disease. TCRdb used MiXCR to reprocess the multiplex PCR reads, holding one entry per CDR3 protein. Among a few hundred thousand distinct CDR3 sequences listed, roughly 25% were seen once. The sample consisted of peripheral blood mononuclear cells (PBMCs), taken when the disease was refractory, from a patient treated with antithyroid drugs. Receptor source: a middle-aged woman with Graves disease. The CDR3 runs from the conserved cysteine through the conserved F or W. D genes are given only for firm matches. Only some rows state a clone size, as once, few, many or a class for expanded clones.

CASSFGSHGELFF,TGTGCCAGCAGTTTCGGGTCGCACGGGGAGCTGTTTTTT,TRBV6-2/TRBV6-3,TRBJ2-2,many,.
CASSPSSGGLYEQYF,TGTGCCAGCAGTCCATCTAGCGGGGGACTCTACGAGCAGTACTTC,TRBV27,TRBJ2-7,few,TRBD2
CASSPPGPTRGYTF,TGTGCCAGTAGTCCGCCGGGTCCCACGCGGGGCTACACCTTC,TRBV19,TRBJ1-2,.,.
CATSSSRGETQYF,TGTGCCACCTCGTCGAGTAGGGGAGAGACCCAGTACTTC,TRBV6-1,TRBJ2-5,.,.
CASSPTLETGEETQYF,TGTGCCAGCTCACCTACACTGGAGACAGGGGAAGAGACCCAGTACTTC,TRBV11-2,TRBJ2-5,.,TRBD1
CASSYSYSNTEAFF,TGTGCCAGCAGTTACTCGTATTCCAACACTGAAGCTTTCTTT,TRBV6-5,TRBJ1-1,.,.
CASSFPGTSSYEQYF,TGTGCCAGCAGTTTCCCCGGGACTTCCTCCTACGAGCAGTACTTC,TRBV28,TRBJ2-7,many,.
CVSSLGIKNIQYF,TGTGTCAGCAGTTTAGGCATCAAAAACATTCAGTACTTC,TRBV12-3/TRBV12-4,TRBJ2-4,.,.
CSVSTGRGYEQYF,TGCAGCGTTTCGACCGGGAGGGGCTACGAGCAGTACTTC,TRBV29-1,TRBJ2-7,few,TRBD2
CASSPQTASGNTIYF,TGTGCCAGCAGTCCCCAGACAGCATCTGGAAACACCATATATTTT,TRBV12-3/TRBV12-4,TRBJ1-3,many,.
CASSPTVVVGNTIYF,TGTGCCAGCAGCCCGACAGTAGTAGTTGGGAACACCATATATTTT,TRBV12-3/TRBV12-4,TRBJ1-3,many,.
CASSLVGGAFF,TGTGCCAGCAGCTTGGTCGGGGGCGCCTTCTTC,TRBV13,TRBJ1-2,few,.
CASSVLLRDTEAFF,TGTGCCAGCAGTGTACTACTTAGGGACACTGAAGCTTTCTTT,TRBV6-1,TRBJ1-1,many,.
CASSLGGSGPDTQYF,TGCGCCAGCAGCTTGGGCGGGAGTGGTCCAGATACGCAGTATTTT,TRBV5-1,TRBJ2-3,.,TRBD2
CASSQGGMGRGEKLFF,TGTGCCAGCAGCCAAGGTGGAATGGGGCGAGGAGAAAAACTGTTTTTT,TRBV14,TRBJ1-4,.,.
CASSLGDRVGEQYF,TGTGCCAGCAGTTTAGGGGACAGGGTCGGCGAGCAGTACTTC,TRBV28,TRBJ2-7,many,TRBD1
CASSYGQGKRNTEAFF,TGTGCCAGCAGCTACGGACAGGGGAAAAGGAACACTGAAGCTTTCTTT,TRBV28,TRBJ1-1,many,TRBD1
CASSRYRGHTEAFF,TGTGCCAGCAGTCGATACCGGGGCCACACTGAAGCTTTCTTT,TRBV6-1,TRBJ1-1,.,.
CASSYRGGGYYEQYF,TGTGCCAGCAGTTACCGGGGAGGCGGCTACTACGAGCAGTACTTC,TRBV6-5,TRBJ2-7,many,.
CASSGAGLLYNEQFF,TGCGCCAGCTCAGGGGCAGGATTGCTTTACAATGAGCAGTTCTTC,TRBV5-1,TRBJ2-1,.,.
CASRNRGAGLNQPQHF,TGTGCCAGCAGGAACAGGGGCGCAGGCCTTAATCAGCCCCAGCATTTT,TRBV28,TRBJ1-5,many,TRBD1
CASSSSGRDNEQFF,TGTGCCAGCAGTTCGAGCGGGAGGGACAATGAGCAGTTCTTC,TRBV6-9,TRBJ2-1,once,TRBD2
CATSSGLANGETQYF,TGTGCCACCAGCTCGGGACTAGCAAACGGAGAGACCCAGTACTTC,TRBV15,TRBJ2-5,many,TRBD2
CASSPRDSLNSPLHF,TGTGCCAGCTCACCCAGGGACAGCCTTAATTCACCCCTCCACTTT,TRBV18,TRBJ1-6,.,TRBD1
CASSAAGASTDTQYF,TGCGCCAGCAGCGCTGCGGGAGCTAGCACAGATACGCAGTATTTT,TRBV5-1,TRBJ2-3,.,TRBD2
CASGGTGTSGRETQYF,TGTGCCAGCGGGGGAACCGGGACTAGCGGGAGAGAGACCCAGTACTTC,TRBV28,TRBJ2-5,many,TRBD2
CSASKRGGGSNQPQHF,TGCAGTGCTAGCAAGCGCGGGGGTGGTAGCAATCAGCCCCAGCATTTT,TRBV20-1,TRBJ1-5,few,.
CASRRDRAETQYF,TGTGCCAGCAGGAGGGACAGGGCAGAGACCCAGTACTTC,TRBV12-3/TRBV12-4,TRBJ2-5,many,TRBD1
CASSLWAGDNNQPQHF,TGCGCCAGCAGCCTCTGGGCAGGGGATAACAATCAGCCCCAGCATTTT,TRBV10-1,TRBJ1-5,.,.
CASSFGRLTWGPQETQYF,TGTGCCAGCAGTTTTGGCAGGTTGACTTGGGGCCCCCAAGAGACCCAGTACTTC,TRBV28,TRBJ2-5,many,.
CASSLDGLFGANVLTF,TGTGCCAGCAGCTTAGACGGGCTCTTTGGGGCCAACGTCCTGACTTTC,TRBV7-8,TRBJ2-6,many,.